This T cell receptor (beta chain) comes out of a study of Ad26.COV2.S vaccination and SARS-CoV-2 variants. The method was immunoSEQ multiplex PCR; TCRdb's version includes in-frame clones alone and lacks a portion of them. The table has hundreds of thousands of clones, more than 80% seen once. The germline V and J ends were trimmed by 5 bases and 0 bases, with 10 bases remaining between them. Germline V gives CDR1 SGHTA, CDR2 FQGNSA. The CDR3 is made up of 14 amino acids. Treatment of the sample: about 20 received Ad26.COV2.S at low or high dose, single or two shots; about 5 received placebo; per-sample allocation not given. Collection of samples fell on day 63 after the first vaccine or placebo injection.

The specimen comprised peripheral blood, sampled in a trial of Ad26.COV2.S vaccine versus placebo. The V and J genes are TRBV7-2 and TRBJ1-2; D ambiguous. The source of this sequence is a person aged 18-60 years who received the Ad26.COV2.S COVID-19 vaccine or a placebo. The CDR3 region has the DNA TGTGCCAGCAGCCTGGCCGACACTAACTATGGCTACACCTTC. Translation: CASSLADTNYGYTF.